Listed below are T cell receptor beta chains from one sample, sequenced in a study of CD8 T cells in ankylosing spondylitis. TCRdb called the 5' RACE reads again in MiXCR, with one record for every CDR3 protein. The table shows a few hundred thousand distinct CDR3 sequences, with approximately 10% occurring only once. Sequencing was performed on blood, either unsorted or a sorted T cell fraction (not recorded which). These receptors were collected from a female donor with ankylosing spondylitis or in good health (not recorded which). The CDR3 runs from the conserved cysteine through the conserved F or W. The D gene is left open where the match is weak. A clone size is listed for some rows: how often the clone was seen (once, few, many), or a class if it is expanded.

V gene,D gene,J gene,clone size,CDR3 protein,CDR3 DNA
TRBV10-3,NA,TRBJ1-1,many,CAIRDPGHLNTEAFF,TGTGCCATCAGGGATCCGGGACATCTGAACACTGAAGCTTTCTTT
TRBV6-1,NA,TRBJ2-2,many,CASRGIPGRSGGELFF,TGTGCCAGCAGAGGTATACCCGGGAGAAGTGGCGGGGAGCTGTTTTTT
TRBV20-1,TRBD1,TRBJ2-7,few,CSARRDRSYYEQYF,TGCAGTGCTAGGCGGGACAGGAGTTACTACGAGCAGTACTTC
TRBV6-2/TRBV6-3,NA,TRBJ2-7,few,CASSNTGNEQYF,TGTGCCAGCAGCAATACAGGTAACGAGCAGTACTTC
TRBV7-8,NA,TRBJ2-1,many,CASSLEIGTNEQFF,TGTGCCAGCAGCTTAGAGATTGGGACCAATGAGCAGTTCTTC
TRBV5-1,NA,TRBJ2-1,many,CASSLVQGTYNEQFF,TGCGCCAGCAGCTTGGTACAGGGCACCTACAATGAGCAGTTCTTC
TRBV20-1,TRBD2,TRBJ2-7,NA,CSGSTSGLSYEQYF,TGCAGTGGATCGACTAGCGGGCTGTCCTACGAGCAGTACTTC
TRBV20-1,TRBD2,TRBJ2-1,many,CSASAISGGVYNEQFF,TGCAGTGCTTCGGCAATTAGCGGGGGGGTTTATAATGAGCAGTTCTTC
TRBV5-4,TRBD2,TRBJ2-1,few,CASSFLGLAGDYSYNEQFF,TGTGCCAGCAGCTTTCTAGGCCTAGCGGGGGACTACTCCTACAATGAGCAGTTCTTC
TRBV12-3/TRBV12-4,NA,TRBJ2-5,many,CASSSKPETQYF,TGTGCCAGCAGTTCTAAGCCGGAGACCCAGTACTTC
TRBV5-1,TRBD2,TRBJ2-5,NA,CASSRAGEQETQYF,TGCGCCAGCAGCCGGGCGGGAGAACAAGAGACCCAGTACTTC
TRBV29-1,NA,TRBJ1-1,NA,CSGRKGRSEAFF,TGCAGCGGCAGGAAGGGACGTTCTGAAGCTTTCTTT
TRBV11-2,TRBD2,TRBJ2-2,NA,CASSLVSHAGGNTGELFF,TGTGCCAGCAGCTTAGTATCCCATGCGGGGGGGAACACCGGGGAGCTGTTTTTT
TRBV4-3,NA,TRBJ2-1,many,CASSQEGGFNEQFF,TGCGCCAGCAGCCAAGAAGGCGGTTTCAATGAGCAGTTCTTC
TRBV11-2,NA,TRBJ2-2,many,CASSPTGAGELFF,TGTGCCAGCAGTCCTACGGGGGCGGGGGAGCTGTTTTTT
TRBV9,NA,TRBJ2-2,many,CASSVGEAGRPGELFF,TGTGCCAGCAGCGTCGGAGAAGCGGGTCGCCCCGGGGAGCTGTTTTTT
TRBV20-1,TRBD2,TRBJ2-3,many,CSAEPVLTSGGRTDTQYF,TGCAGTGCTGAGCCGGTCCTGACTAGCGGGGGCCGCACAGATACGCAGTATTTT
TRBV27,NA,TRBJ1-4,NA,CASSFGAGIGEKLFF,TGTGCCAGCAGTTTTGGGGCAGGGATAGGCGAAAAACTGTTTTTT
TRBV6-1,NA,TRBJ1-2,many,CASSPVGSNYGYTF,TGTGCCAGCAGTCCCGTCGGGTCAAACTATGGCTACACCTTC
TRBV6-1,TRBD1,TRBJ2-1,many,CASSEGTGGGFFEQFF,TGTGCCAGCAGTGAAGGGACAGGGGGCGGATTTTTTGAGCAGTTCTTC
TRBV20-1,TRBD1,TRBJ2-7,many,CSAREIRGQVFLYEQYF,TGCAGTGCTAGAGAAATCCGCGGACAGGTCTTCCTTTACGAGCAGTACTTC
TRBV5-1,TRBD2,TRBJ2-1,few,CASSLFLAGGHNEQFF,TGCGCCAGCAGCTTGTTTCTAGCGGGGGGTCACAATGAGCAGTTCTTC
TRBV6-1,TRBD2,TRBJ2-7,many,CASRGLAETYEQYF,TGTGCCAGCAGGGGACTAGCGGAGACCTACGAGCAGTACTTC
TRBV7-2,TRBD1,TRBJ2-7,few,CASSSGTGYREQYF,TGTGCCAGCAGCTCAGGGACAGGGTATAGGGAGCAGTACTTC
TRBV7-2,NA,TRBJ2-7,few,CASSLFMGLSYEQYF,TGTGCCAGCAGCCTCTTCATGGGCCTATCCTACGAGCAGTACTTC
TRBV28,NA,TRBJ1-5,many,CASRPPSGSRNQPQHF,TGTGCCAGCAGGCCCCCCTCAGGGTCCAGGAATCAGCCCCAGCATTTT
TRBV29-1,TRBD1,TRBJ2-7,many,CSVADRAYNEQYF,TGCAGCGTCGCGGACAGGGCATACAACGAGCAGTACTTC
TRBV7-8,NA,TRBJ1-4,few,CASSVRPATNEKLFF,TGTGCCAGCAGCGTCCGCCCCGCAACTAATGAAAAACTGTTTTTT
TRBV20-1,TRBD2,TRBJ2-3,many,CSAPPGLADTDTQYF,TGCAGTGCTCCTCCCGGACTAGCGGACACAGATACGCAGTATTTT
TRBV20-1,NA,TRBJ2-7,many,CSAKDPRGYYEQYF,TGCAGTGCTAAGGATCCGAGGGGCTACTACGAGCAGTACTTC
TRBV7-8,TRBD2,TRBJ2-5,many,CASTSRRIAGGVGQETQYF,TGTGCCAGCACTTCAAGGCGGATAGCGGGAGGAGTGGGGCAAGAGACCCAGTACTTC